The rows below give T cell receptor beta chains drawn from one sample of a study of blood T cell repertoires in COVID-19. Measured with immunoSEQ multiplex PCR; TCRdb has only the in-frame clones, and not every one. This repertoire shows some 90,000 clones, over 70% found once; its top ten account for roughly 4.4%. What was sequenced was peripheral blood. The receptors stem from a man between 60 and 70 years old with acute or convalescent COVID-19. Each CDR3 is given with its conserved first and last residue. Fields, in order: V gene, D gene, J gene, CDR3 protein. A D gene is named only where the DNA matches it firmly.

v_call: TRBV9
d_call: TRBD1
j_call: TRBJ1-3
cdr3_aa: CASSETGYGNTIYF

v_call: TRBV18
d_call: NA
j_call: TRBJ1-5
cdr3_aa: CASSEEGHSNQPQHF

v_call: TRBV9
d_call: TRBD1
j_call: TRBJ1-2
cdr3_aa: CASSGRDRGNYGYTF

v_call: TRBV3-1/TRBV3-2
d_call: NA
j_call: TRBJ1-1
cdr3_aa: CASSQGGGRGNTEAFF

v_call: TRBV12-5
d_call: NA
j_call: TRBJ1-2
cdr3_aa: CASAPGEGFGYTF

v_call: TRBV27
d_call: NA
j_call: TRBJ1-6
cdr3_aa: CASSIQGYSPLHF

v_call: TRBV19
d_call: TRBD2
j_call: TRBJ2-3
cdr3_aa: CASRAGGNADTQYF

v_call: TRBV29-1
d_call: NA
j_call: TRBJ1-1
cdr3_aa: CSVGGRGASTEAFF

v_call: TRBV18
d_call: NA
j_call: TRBJ1-5
cdr3_aa: CASSPGMRGRGNQPQHF

v_call: TRBV10-3
d_call: TRBD1
j_call: TRBJ2-7
cdr3_aa: CAISRDRGPVEQYF

v_call: TRBV7-8
d_call: TRBD1
j_call: TRBJ1-2
cdr3_aa: CASSLATGGYGYTF

v_call: TRBV3-1/TRBV3-2
d_call: NA
j_call: TRBJ2-1
cdr3_aa: CASSQLFYNEQFF

v_call: TRBV5-8
d_call: NA
j_call: TRBJ2-7
cdr3_aa: CASSFAGLLGYEQYF

v_call: TRBV9
d_call: TRBD2
j_call: TRBJ2-1
cdr3_aa: CASSVRAGVGNEQFF

v_call: TRBV5-6
d_call: NA
j_call: TRBJ1-2
cdr3_aa: CASSWSSVSYGYTF

v_call: TRBV6-5
d_call: NA
j_call: TRBJ2-7
cdr3_aa: CASTEGQDGSYEQYF

v_call: TRBV20-1
d_call: TRBD2
j_call: TRBJ2-3
cdr3_aa: CSASIPSGRTDTQYF

v_call: TRBV24-1
d_call: TRBD1
j_call: TRBJ2-3
cdr3_aa: CATSDRGSGDTQYF

v_call: TRBV4-3
d_call: TRBD2
j_call: TRBJ2-7
cdr3_aa: CASSQRDGGISSYEQYF

v_call: TRBV7-3
d_call: NA
j_call: TRBJ2-6
cdr3_aa: CASSFSGFGANVLTF

v_call: TRBV29-1
d_call: TRBD1
j_call: TRBJ1-2
cdr3_aa: CSVEEGAPNYGYTF

v_call: TRBV30
d_call: TRBD1
j_call: TRBJ2-6
cdr3_aa: CAWSTSKTGPGANVLTF

v_call: TRBV30
d_call: TRBD2
j_call: TRBJ2-7
cdr3_aa: CACQKTSGKKGWEQYF

v_call: TRBV6-4
d_call: NA
j_call: TRBJ2-2
cdr3_aa: CASGGDATGELFF

v_call: TRBV10-3
d_call: NA
j_call: TRBJ2-1
cdr3_aa: CAISVGTGYNEQFF

v_call: TRBV6-2/TRBV6-3
d_call: NA
j_call: TRBJ1-2
cdr3_aa: CASSYPGTPYGYTF

v_call: TRBV3-1/TRBV3-2
d_call: NA
j_call: TRBJ2-7
cdr3_aa: CASSQTGYEQYF

v_call: TRBV3-1/TRBV3-2
d_call: TRBD1
j_call: TRBJ1-2
cdr3_aa: CASSQGPPGQAMRGYTF

v_call: TRBV3-1/TRBV3-2
d_call: TRBD1
j_call: TRBJ1-2
cdr3_aa: CASSQIGQARGYTF

v_call: TRBV19
d_call: TRBD1
j_call: TRBJ1-1
cdr3_aa: CASSADRVYAEAFF

v_call: TRBV12-3/TRBV12-4
d_call: NA
j_call: TRBJ1-6
cdr3_aa: CASAEDNYSPLHF

v_call: TRBV6-2/TRBV6-3
d_call: NA
j_call: TRBJ1-2
cdr3_aa: CASSYSQRTALYGYTF

v_call: TRBV9
d_call: TRBD1
j_call: TRBJ2-5
cdr3_aa: CASSVGGQGQETQYF

v_call: TRBV19
d_call: TRBD2
j_call: TRBJ2-1
cdr3_aa: CASSPQGRGVYNEQFF

v_call: TRBV10-1
d_call: NA
j_call: TRBJ1-2
cdr3_aa: CASSENINYGYTF

v_call: TRBV21-1
d_call: NA
j_call: TRBJ2-1
cdr3_aa: CASSKGASGGNEQFF

v_call: TRBV27
d_call: TRBD2
j_call: TRBJ2-5
cdr3_aa: CASSLRAGGLETQYF

v_call: TRBV11-3
d_call: NA
j_call: TRBJ2-7
cdr3_aa: CASSRGGDRHEQYF

v_call: TRBV6-6
d_call: NA
j_call: TRBJ1-2
cdr3_aa: CASSRDYGYTF

v_call: TRBV10-3
d_call: TRBD1
j_call: TRBJ1-4
cdr3_aa: CAISGLQGAGEKLFF

v_call: TRBV7-9
d_call: TRBD2
j_call: TRBJ2-7
cdr3_aa: CASRSSGSSYEQYF

v_call: TRBV5-6
d_call: NA
j_call: TRBJ2-2
cdr3_aa: CASSPGTQLRRELFF

v_call: TRBV7-3
d_call: NA
j_call: TRBJ2-1
cdr3_aa: CASSLLLVPYNEQFF

v_call: TRBV27
d_call: NA
j_call: TRBJ2-7
cdr3_aa: CASSFAEAYEQYF

v_call: TRBV5-1
d_call: TRBD1
j_call: TRBJ1-1
cdr3_aa: CASSYGTGAGNTEAFF

v_call: TRBV9
d_call: TRBD2
j_call: TRBJ2-7
cdr3_aa: CASSYGLAGENEQYF

v_call: TRBV11-2
d_call: TRBD1
j_call: TRBJ1-4
cdr3_aa: CASGSRGQDNEKLFF

v_call: TRBV19
d_call: NA
j_call: TRBJ1-1
cdr3_aa: CASSIQGSTEAFF

v_call: TRBV9
d_call: NA
j_call: TRBJ1-5
cdr3_aa: CASSVGAGVGNQPQHF

v_call: TRBV7-2
d_call: NA
j_call: TRBJ2-3
cdr3_aa: CASSPGTSTDTQYF